This entry describes one T cell receptor (beta chain). Study processing details: Cell counts per sample came from amplifying reference gene primers. The table came from immunoSEQ multiplex PCR; TCRdb's copy has only in-frame clones and leaves some out. D and trimming come from the DNA, and the V and J calls and clone size come from that table. Altogether over 90,000 clones are present, approximately 90% being singletons, with the ten largest covering 5.2%. The data stem from a study of blood T cell repertoires in COVID-19. Study context: Samples representing acute and convalescent COVID-19 were sourced from the United States, Italy and Spain. Nucleic acid was either cDNA or gDNA, and it came from T cells, B-cell-depleted T cells, or PBMCs.

A Seattle source enrolled patients during active infection and followed them longitudinally. CDR3 length: 15 amino acids. Germline lookup yields CDR1 ENHRY and CDR2 SYGVKD. V shed 1 base and J shed 3 bases, with 10 bases lying between them. This rearrangement joins TRBV10-3 to TRBJ1-5; maybe TRBD1 (5 bases). Material: peripheral blood. This TCR was sampled from a woman between 50 and 59 years old with COVID-19, enrolled during active disease. CDR3 coding DNA: TGTGCCATCAGTGAGTTAGCAGGGAACAATCAGCCCCAGCATTTT. Its protein is CAISELAGNNQPQHF.